The 32 T cell receptor beta chains given below trace back to one sample, sequenced in a study of regulatory T cells in long-lasting Graves disease. Building the TCR beta libraries relied on iRepertoire HTBI primers, and CDR3 regions underwent Arm-PCR. TCRdb analysed the multiplex PCR reads with MiXCR anew, one entry per CDR3 protein. The sample lists approximately 400,000 distinct CDR3 sequences; about 11% were seen once. Indicated time point: newly diagnosed GD, antithyroid drugs for less than 3 months. PBMCs were the source of the RNA used for TCR sequencing. The same specimen was also included in a second study, on T cells in Graves' hyperthyroidism and ophthalmopathy.

Specimen: peripheral blood mononuclear cells (PBMCs), collected at new diagnosis, from a patient treated with antithyroid drugs. Receptor source: a young woman with Graves disease.

This clonotype was counted ten times or more. The chain recombines TRBV18 with TRBJ2-5, with 9 bases fitting TRBD1. The V gene end was trimmed by 5 bases and the J gene end by 5 bases; junction bases not matched to a gene: 9. Looked up from germline, CDR1 is KGHSH and CDR2 is LQKENI. The CDR3 spans 15 residues. CDR3 bases: TGTGCCAGCTCATCGCTAACAGGGGGCGGTGAGACCCAGTACTTC. This sequence encodes CASSSLTGGGETQYF. Full variable domain (missing parts from reference TRBV18 and TRBJ2-5): NAGVMQNPRHLVRRRGQEARLRCSPMKGHSHVYWYRQLPEEGLKFMVYLQKENIIDESGMPKERFSAEFPKEGPSILRIQQVVRGDSAAYFCASSSLTGGGETQYFGPGTRLLVL.

Ten or more counts support this clonotype. This chain connects TRBV7-2 to TRBJ2-2; unclear D gene. The length of the CDR3 is 17 residues. Germline CDR1 reads SGHTA; CDR2 reads FQGNSA. The ends were cut back, 2 bases at V and 3 bases at J, with 16 bases in the middle. The CDR3 loop reads CASSLSLAMLDTGELFF. The CDR3 DNA is TGTGCCAGCAGCTTATCACTCGCAATGTTAGACACCGGGGAGCTGTTTTTT. Together with reference TRBV7-2 and TRBJ2-2, the CDR3 gives the full variable domain: GAGVSQSPSNKVTEKGKDVELRCDPISGHTALYWYRQSLGQGLEFLIYFQGNSAPDKSGLPSDRFSAERTGGSVSTLTIQRTQQEDSAVYLCASSLSLAMLDTGELFFGEGSRLTVL.

This clonotype showed up just a few times. The chain employs TRBV7-2 and TRBJ1-3; the D gene is possibly TRBD1 (6 bases). V dropped 2 bases and J dropped 2 bases, with 10 bases sitting between them. CDR1 and CDR2 (germline): SGHTA, FQGNSA. The CDR3 sequence is 15 residues long. Written as DNA, the CDR3 is TGTGCCAGCAGCTTATGGTCAGGGGCTGGAAACACCATATATTTT. This encodes CASSLWSGAGNTIYF.

About this clonotype: Mismatch with germline at one junction end may stem from a read error. The rearrangement uses TRBV5-1 and TRBJ2-3; the match to TRBD2 covers 8 bases. There are 16 residues in the CDR3. The germline CDR1 and CDR2 sequences are SGHRS and YFSETQ. The CDR3 region is CTSSSLLAERTDTQYF. The CDR3 DNA is TGCACCAGCAGCTCCTTACTAGCGGAGCGCACAGATACGCAGTATTTT.

At least ten counts were recorded for this clonotype. V and J are TRBV5-1 and TRBJ2-5; possibly TRBD1 or TRBD2 for D (5 bases each). V was shortened by 3 bases and J by 5 bases, with 20 bases between the two germline ends. CDR1 and CDR2 from the germline V gene are SGHRS and YFSETQ. The length of the CDR3 is 16 residues. In DNA form, the CDR3 reads TGCGCCAGCAGCTCTGACGAGGGACCCCTCTGGGAGACCCAGTACTTC. It codes for CASSSDEGPLWETQYF.

Only a few counts were recorded for this clonotype. J is TRBJ1-1 and V is TRBV10-3; no reliable D call. Between the trimmed V and J ends, which lost 4 bases and 11 bases, there was a span of 17 bases. The germline V gene encodes CDR1 ENHRY and CDR2 SYGVKD. The length of the CDR3 is 13 residues. CDR3 loop: CAISGPGKMDAFF. In nucleotides, the CDR3 is TGTGCCATCAGTGGACCGGGAAAAATGGATGCTTTCTTT.

Comments on this clonotype: Given a much more abundant clone one base away, this may be a read error. The chain employs TRBV24-1 and TRBJ2-3, with TRBD2 matching over 9 bases. V lost 9 bases and J lost 3; bases outside the gene matches: 3. Germline CDR1 KGHDR, CDR2 SFDVKD. The CDR3 is 13 amino acids. DNA for the CDR3: TGTGCCACCGGCGGGGGGGAGACAGATACGCAGTATTTT. Translation gives CATGGGETDTQYF.

This clonotype came up many times. The rearrangement uses TRBV12-3 or TRBV12-4 and TRBJ2-2; no definite D call. The ends were cut back, 5 bases at V and 4 bases at J, with 14 bases in the middle. The CDR3 contains 15 residues. The CDR3 DNA reads TGTGCCAGCAGTCTCGAATTGTGGGTCACCGGGGAGCTGTTTTTT. Protein: CASSLELWVTGELFF.

This clonotype has ten or more counts. The chain combines TRBV10-3 with TRBJ1-2, with 7 nucleotides matching TRBD1. The CDR3 loop spans 19 amino acids. V shed 2 bases, J shed 3 bases, and the junction held 18 bases outside the gene matches. Germline V gene data show CDR1 as ENHRY and CDR2 as SYGVKD. CDR3 amino acids: CAISEPRWKGGRRYYGYTF. In DNA, the CDR3 is TGTGCCATCAGTGAGCCTCGATGGAAAGGGGGCCGGCGATACTATGGCTACACCTTC.

In its sample, this clonotype was seen many times. The V call is TRBV2, the J call TRBJ1-1; D is uncertain. CDR3 length: 10 residues. Trimming left V 2 bases short and J 11 bases short, with 6 bases between. CDR1 is SNHLY and CDR2 is FYNNEI in the germline V gene. The CDR3 nucleotides read TGTGCCAGCAGTGAAACGTGGGCTTTCTTT. Protein product: CASSETWAFF.

The table lists this clonotype with many counts. J is TRBJ2-1 and V is TRBV13; 8 bases map to TRBD2. CDR3 length: 17 residues. Losses at the gene ends were 5 bases for V and 3 bases for J; bases not matched to a gene: 12. From germline, CDR1 is PRHDT and CDR2 FYEKMQ (reference sequence). CDR3 DNA: TGTGCCAGCAGCGTTAGCGGGATAGTTTCCAACTACAATGAGCAGTTCTTC. This codes for CASSVSGIVSNYNEQFF.

The chain uses TRBV7-9 and TRBJ2-1, with 8 bases that match TRBD2. Germline V gene data show CDR1 as SEHNR and CDR2 as FQNEAQ (reference sequence). V shed 0 bases and J 4 bases; nucleotides not matched to a gene: 14. This CDR3 is 19 amino acids long. This CDR3 reads CASSLAWESGGPGYNEQFF. CDR3 in DNA: TGTGCCAGCAGCTTAGCCTGGGAGTCGGGAGGGCCGGGTTACAATGAGCAGTTCTTC. Looking up the rest from reference TRBV7-9 and TRBJ2-1 gives the full variable domain: DTGVSQNPRHKITKRGQNVTFRCDPISEHNRLYWYRQTLGQGPEFLTYFQNEAQLEKSRLLSDRFSAERPKGSFSTLEIQRTEQGDSAMYLCASSLAWESGGPGYNEQFFGPGTRLTVL.

The table lists this clonotype with a few counts. J is TRBJ2-1 and V is TRBV7-3, with TRBD2 matching over 15 bases. This CDR3 is built from 20 residues. Trimming cost V 4 bases and J 0 bases; bases outside gene matches: 10. Germline V CDR1 and CDR2: SGHTA, FQGTGA. The CDR3 spells CASSSPPGLAGGTSYNEQFF. CDR3 sequence (DNA): TGTGCCAGCAGCTCTCCCCCGGGACTAGCGGGGGGAACCTCCTACAATGAGCAGTTCTTC.

V and J are TRBV20-1 and TRBJ2-1, with 8 bases fitting TRBD2. Germline V gives CDR1 DFQATT, CDR2 SNEGSKA (reference sequence). V trimming: 5 bases; J trimming: 7 bases; junction bases outside the gene matches: 13. There are 15 residues in the CDR3. As DNA, the CDR3 is TGCAGTGCTTTCAGCGGGAGAGAAGTGTCGAATGAGCAGTTCTTC. Translating it yields CSAFSGREVSNEQFF.

This clonotype turned up a few times. At one boundary the junction diverges from the germline segment, which might be a read error. The J gene is TRBJ2-1, the V gene TRBV27; 7 bases fit TRBD2. Germline-derived CDR1 and CDR2 are MNHEY and SMNVEV (reference sequence). This CDR3 comprises 15 residues. The CDR3 nucleotides read TGTGCCGGCAGTTTCGGGGGAGGGTTCAATGTTGAGCAGTTCTTC. It translates to CAGSFGGGFNVEQFF.

This clonotype was counted a few times. The genes are TRBV5-8 and TRBJ2-3; 9 bases match TRBD1. Germline-derived CDR1 and CDR2 are SGHTS and YDEGEE. The CDR3 is 16 residues long. Unmatched junction bases numbered 6, after V lost 0 bases and J lost 4 bases. CDR3 in amino acids: CASSLASGQGPDTQYF. The CDR3 coding sequence is TGTGCCAGCAGCTTGGCGTCGGGACAGGGTCCAGATACGCAGTATTTT.

This clonotype was counted many times. The chain has TRBV20-1 and TRBJ2-1; a weak D match, TRBD1 (7 bases). CDR1 and CDR2 (germline): DFQATT, SNEGSKA (reference sequence). Trimming took off 1 base at V and 7 bases at J, with 17 bases between the two ends. The CDR3 has 15 amino acids. DNA for the CDR3: TGCAGTGCTAGAGCACAGGGGTCCGGAGGGAATGAGCAGTTCTTC. Protein product: CSARAQGSGGNEQFF.

This clonotype came up many times. The rearrangement uses TRBV12-3 or TRBV12-4 and TRBJ2-1; TRBD2 aligns across 9 bases. V dropped 6 bases and J dropped 5; count of bases not matched to a gene: 17. CDR3 length: 18 residues. CDR3 sequence reads: CASSLFPRVAGDHNEQFF. The CDR3 DNA reads TGTGCCAGCAGCCTCTTCCCGAGGGTAGCGGGGGACCACAATGAGCAGTTCTTC.

V usage is TRBV6-5 and J usage is TRBJ2-1; 7 bases agree with TRBD2. The CDR3 contains 18 residues. Germline loops: CDR1 MNHEY, CDR2 SVGAGI. V trimming: 2 bases; J trimming: 8 bases; junction bases outside the gene matches: 18. CDR3 residues: CASSYLSPSGTTGHEQFF. The CDR3 bases are TGTGCCAGCAGTTACCTTTCCCCGAGCGGGACGACGGGCCATGAGCAGTTCTTC.

This clonotype has just a few counts. This chain connects TRBV30 to TRBJ2-2, with TRBD2 as a possible D gene (5 bases). CDR1 and CDR2 (germline): GTSNPN, SVGIG (reference sequence). The V end was cut by 0 bases, the J end by 3 bases, with 11 bases between. This CDR3 region has 15 residues. Written as DNA, the CDR3 is TGTGCCTGGAGTGTCACGGGAAGCGACACCGGGGAGCTGTTTTTT. Protein: CAWSVTGSDTGELFF.

This clonotype turned up a few times. The chain couples TRBV5-1 to TRBJ2-1, with 12 nucleotides matching TRBD2. V lost 2 bases, J lost 6 bases, and 9 bases stayed unmatched. Per the germline V gene, CDR1 is SGHRS and CDR2 is YFSETQ. The CDR3 is made up of 17 amino acids. Written as DNA, the CDR3 is TGCGCCAGCAGCTTAAACCTGGGACTAGCGGGTTTCAATGAGCAGTTCTTC. Its translation: CASSLNLGLAGFNEQFF.

This clonotype was picked up many times. This chain uses TRBV5-1 with TRBJ2-1, with 7 bases aligning to TRBD2. Losses at the gene ends were 2 bases for V and 8 bases for J; bases not matched to a gene: 10. Germline V gene data show CDR1 as SGHRS and CDR2 as YFSETQ. CDR3 length: 15 residues. The CDR3 region is CASSLGGSYGDEQFF. CDR3 in DNA: TGCGCCAGCAGCTTAGGCGGGAGTTATGGGGATGAGCAGTTCTTC.

On this clonotype: This may be a read error: a much more frequent sequence differs by one nucleotide. The V gene is TRBV29-1, the J gene TRBJ2-7; D unresolved. Germline V CDR1 and CDR2: SQVTM, ANQGSEA. The V end was cut by 4 bases, the J end by 4 bases, with 14 bases between. The CDR3 consists of 13 residues. CDR3 in amino acids: CSVASGTNYEQYV. For the CDR3, the DNA is TGCAGCGTTGCGTCAGGTACTAATTACGAGCAGTACGTC.

This clonotype was detected many times. The chain joins TRBV12-3 or TRBV12-4 to TRBJ2-1, with TRBD1 matching 7 bases. The CDR3 is made up of 14 amino acids. V trimming: 6 bases; J trimming: 8 bases; junction bases outside the gene matches: 10. The chain's CDR3 is CASSLALGTDEQFF. The CDR3 DNA is TGTGCCAGCAGCCTGGCCCTGGGGACAGATGAGCAGTTCTTC.

Only a few counts were recorded for this clonotype. An end of the junction differs from the germline gene, which may be a read error. This chain's CDR3 is CVSSYSQFRREAFF. The CDR3 DNA is TGTGTCAGCAGTTACTCCCAATTCAGGAGGGAAGCTTTCTTT. The chain couples TRBV6-5 to TRBJ1-1; D gene unclear. CDR3 length: 14 residues. In germline, CDR1 is MNHEY, CDR2 SVGAGI.

This clonotype was counted at least ten times. The J gene is TRBJ2-3, the V gene TRBV7-2; tentatively, D is TRBD2 (5 bases). This CDR3 contains 15 residues. In germline, CDR1 is SGHTA, CDR2 FQGNSA. Trimming took off 5 bases at V and 6 bases at J, with 18 bases between the two ends. CDR3 loop: CASSPRAHPGDTQYF. In DNA form, the CDR3 reads TGTGCCAGCAGCCCGCGGGCCCACCCGGGTGATACGCAGTATTTT.

The J gene is TRBJ2-2, the V gene TRBV6-2 or TRBV6-3, with D perhaps TRBD2 (5 bases). This CDR3 has 20 residues. Germline V CDR1 and CDR2: MNHEY, SVGEGT. Trimming left V 4 bases short and J 4 bases short, with 28 bases between. CDR3 amino acids: CASSSSPGFKVPGSTGELFF. The DNA for the CDR3 is TGTGCCAGCAGTTCCTCCCCGGGGTTCAAGGTACCGGGGAGCACCGGGGAGCTGTTTTTT.

This clonotype has at least ten counts. Compared with germline, one end of the junction differs, possibly owing to a read error. V usage is TRBV20-1 and J usage is TRBJ2-1, with 7 bases lining up with TRBD1. The CDR3 is 15 residues long. The germline V gene encodes CDR1 DFQATT and CDR2 SNEGSKA (reference sequence). The CDR3 sequence: CSARSTGSSYNKQFF. Here the CDR3 DNA reads TGCAGTGCTAGATCGACAGGGAGCTCCTACAATAAGCAGTTCTTC.

In its sample, this clonotype was seen many times. The genes are TRBV20-1 and TRBJ1-1; D gene unclear. The CDR3 length is 17 residues. Between the trimmed V and J ends, which lost 2 bases and 0 bases, there was a span of 19 bases. Germline V lookup: CDR1 DFQATT, CDR2 SNEGSKA (reference sequence). CDR3 in amino acids: CSARSLGEAFVNTEAFF. For the CDR3, the DNA is TGCAGTGCTAGATCACTTGGGGAGGCATTCGTGAACACTGAAGCTTTCTTT.

This clonotype was recorded many times. J is TRBJ1-5 and V is TRBV7-8; 9 nucleotides align to TRBD1. The CDR3 contains 15 residues. The germline V gene encodes CDR1 SGHVS and CDR2 FQNEAQ. V lost 7 bases and J lost 1; bases outside the gene matches: 5. CDR3 loop: CASTWDRESNQPQHF. The DNA of the CDR3 is TGTGCCAGCACCTGGGACAGGGAAAGCAATCAGCCCCAGCATTTT.

In this sample, this clonotype turned up many times. The CDR3 loop is CASSPDYIAYEQYF. The CDR3 DNA is TGTGCCAGCAGTCCGGACTATATAGCTTACGAGCAGTACTTC. This chain uses TRBV27 with TRBJ2-7; a weak D match, TRBD2 (6 bases). The CDR3 runs 14 residues. V lost 5 bases to trimming and J lost 4 bases, with 15 bases between them. In germline, CDR1 is MNHEY, CDR2 SMNVEV (reference sequence).

Many counts were recorded for this clonotype. V and J are TRBV7-3 and TRBJ2-5, with D perhaps matching TRBD1 (7 bases). Germline lookup yields CDR1 SGHTA and CDR2 FQGTGA. This CDR3 region has 18 residues. V lost 4 bases, J lost 5 bases, and 26 bases lay in between. The CDR3 DNA reads TGTGCCAGCAGCTCACTTGGCGGAGGGACAGACGAGAGGGAGACCCAGTACTTC. This translates into CASSSLGGGTDERETQYF.